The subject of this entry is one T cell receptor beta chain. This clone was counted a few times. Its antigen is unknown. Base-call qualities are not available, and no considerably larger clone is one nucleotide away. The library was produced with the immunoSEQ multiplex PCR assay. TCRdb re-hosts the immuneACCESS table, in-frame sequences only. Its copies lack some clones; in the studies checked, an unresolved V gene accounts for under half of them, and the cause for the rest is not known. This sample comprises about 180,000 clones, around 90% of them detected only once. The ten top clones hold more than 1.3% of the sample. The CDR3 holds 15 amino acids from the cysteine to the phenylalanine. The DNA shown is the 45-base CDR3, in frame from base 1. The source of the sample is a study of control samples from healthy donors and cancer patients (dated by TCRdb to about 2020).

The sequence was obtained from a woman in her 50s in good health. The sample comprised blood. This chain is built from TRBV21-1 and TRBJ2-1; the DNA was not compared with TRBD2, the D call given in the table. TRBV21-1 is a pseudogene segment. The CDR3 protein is CASSKQAGVYNEQFF. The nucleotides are TGTGCCAGCAGCAAGCAAGCGGGAGTTTACAATGAGCAGTTCTTC.